The clone carrying this TCR beta chain was observed many times. Its antigen remains unidentified. A library prepared for alpha chains yielded this beta chain as an off-target read; its size is of little meaning. Each molecule of TCR cDNA was tagged with one unique molecular identifier. Each CDR3 protein gets one entry after TCRdb re-called the 5' RACE reads with MiXCR. Of under 13,000 distinct CDR3 sequences in the sample, approximately 7.5% were seen once. The sample comes from a study of spatial heterogeneity in lung cancer. Study-level information: TCR transcript abundance in tumor regions was strongly correlated with the T cell module score obtained from matched bulk RNA-seq.

Study-wide findings and caveats: One measure, the expanded intratumoral alpha and beta TCR count, tracked tumor mutation counts.

Noted time point: sample taken at primary tumor resection. Patients with untreated early-stage non-small cell lung cancer, numbering around 71, were the donors. The study sequenced unsorted whole RNA from tumor, nontumor lung or frozen PBMC. Trimming took 6 bases from V and 0 from J; bases not matched to a gene: 3. The CDR3 has 15 residues. Germline V gene lookup returns CDR1 MNHNY and CDR2 SVGAGI (reference sequence). The clonotype originates from a female donor with early-stage non-small cell lung cancer. J is TRBJ1-5 and V is TRBV6-6; 9 bases line up with TRBD1. The material was lung tumor tissue, obtained at surgery. This CDR3 is CASRDRGYSNQPQHF. Written as DNA, the CDR3 is TGTGCCAGCAGGGACAGGGGATATAGCAATCAGCCCCAGCATTTT.